These T cell receptor beta chains were read from a single sample in a study of blood T cell repertoires in COVID-19. Profiling relied on immunoSEQ multiplex PCR, and the TCRdb table lists in-frame clones only, not all of them. The sample contains hundreds of thousands of clones, about 87% of which appear only once. The sequencing sample was made of PBMCs or T cells enriched from blood (not recorded which). The receptor set was obtained from a woman aged 50 to 65 who had recovered from COVID-19. CDR3s include the opening cysteine and the closing phenylalanine or tryptophan. Each record gives: D gene, V gene, clone size, CDR3 length, J gene, CDR3 DNA, CDR3 protein. D genes are given only for firm matches. Clone size is shown for a subset of rows, as once, few, many or a class of expanded clone.

TRBD1	TRBV10-3	NA	14	TRBJ1-1	TGTGCCTCGCAGGGGGGAGGACGGAACACTGAAGCTTTCTTT	CASQGGGRNTEAFF
NA	TRBV18	NA	15	TRBJ2-2	TGTGCCAGCTCACTACTAGACCCATCTCTCCGTGAGCTGTTTTTT	CASSLLDPSLRELFF
TRBD2	TRBV28	NA	18	TRBJ2-1	TGTGCCAGCAGTTTAATCCCACGACTAGCGGGACCCTACAATGAGCAGTTCTTC	CASSLIPRLAGPYNEQFF
NA	TRBV19	NA	15	TRBJ2-3	TGTGCCAGTAGTATAGGTGGGGGCAGCAGAGATACGCAGTATTTT	CASSIGGGSRDTQYF
NA	TRBV5-1	once	15	TRBJ2-1	TGCGCCAGCAGCTACACGAACCCCTCCTACAATGAGCAGTTCTTC	CASSYTNPSYNEQFF
NA	TRBV10-1	NA	20	TRBJ2-1	TGCGCCAGCAGCCAAAAGGGGGATCGGTCCGGGACTAGGGGGCACAATGAGCAGTTCTTC	CASSQKGDRSGTRGHNEQFF
TRBD1	TRBV4-3	NA	16	TRBJ1-3	TGCGCCAGCAGCCAAGACGGGACAGGGGTTGGAAACACCATATATTTT	CASSQDGTGVGNTIYF
NA	TRBV6-4	NA	15	TRBJ2-3	TGTGCCAGCAGTGACGGGAGGGGGGACACAGATACGCAGTATTTT	CASSDGRGDTDTQYF
TRBD1	TRBV7-2	NA	13	TRBJ1-5	TGTGCCAGCAGCTCGGGACAGAATCAGCCCCAGCATTTT	CASSSGQNQPQHF
NA	TRBV7-9	NA	14	TRBJ2-2	TGTGCCAGCAGCCCCGGGACTGACACCGGGGAGCTGTTTTTT	CASSPGTDTGELFF
TRBD1	TRBV5-1	NA	15	TRBJ2-2	TGCGCCAGCAGCCCGGGGGGACAGGGGTCCGGGGAGCTGTTTTTT	CASSPGGQGSGELFF
TRBD1	TRBV27	NA	15	TRBJ1-2	TGTGCCAGCAGTTTGCGGGACAGGCCGAACTATGGCTACACCTTC	CASSLRDRPNYGYTF
NA	TRBV30	NA	14	TRBJ1-5	TGTGCCTGGAGTGTTGCCTGGCGGGAGCAGCCCCAGCATTTT	CAWSVAWREQPQHF
NA	TRBV5-6	NA	15	TRBJ2-1	TGTGCCAGCAGCTTCGGCTCGGGCTCCTACAATGAGCAGTTCTTC	CASSFGSGSYNEQFF
NA	TRBV30	NA	13	TRBJ2-3	TGTGCCTGGAGTGTAGGGGGCACAGATACGCAGTATTTT	CAWSVGGTDTQYF
TRBD2	TRBV28	NA	16	TRBJ2-1	TGTGCCAGCAACCTCGGGGGGAGTAATGTGTACAATGAGCAGTTCTTC	CASNLGGSNVYNEQFF
NA	TRBV12-3/TRBV12-4	NA	12	TRBJ2-1	TGTGCCAGCAGTCGGGACTCAAGTGAGCAGTTCTTC	CASSRDSSEQFF
TRBD1	TRBV18	NA	17	TRBJ2-7	TGTGCCAGCTCACCAAGCACCGGCCGGACAGGGGCCTACGAGCAGTACTTC	CASSPSTGRTGAYEQYF
NA	TRBV13	NA	15	TRBJ2-1	TGTGCCAGCAGCTTTGGAAGCCGGAGATCAAATGAGCAGTTCTTC	CASSFGSRRSNEQFF
TRBD2	TRBV7-9	NA	16	TRBJ2-3	TGTGCCAGCAGCTTAATTAGCGGGAGGCACACAGATACGCAGTATTTT	CASSLISGRHTDTQYF
TRBD2	TRBV3-1/TRBV3-2	NA	16	TRBJ2-2	TGTGCCAGTTGTTCCGGGACTAGCGGGATGGGCGGGGAGCTGTTTTTT	CASCSGTSGMGGELFF
TRBD1	TRBV5-3	NA	16	TRBJ1-1	TGTGCCAGAAGCTTGGCCCGACAGGGGAGGAACACTGAAGCTTTCTTT	CARSLARQGRNTEAFF
NA	TRBV29-1	NA	11	TRBJ1-2	TGCAGCGTTGCTTCTTATCGTGGCTACACCTTC	CSVASYRGYTF
NA	TRBV28	once	14	TRBJ1-2	TGTGCCAGCAGTTTCACAGGACCGAACTATGGCTACACCTTC	CASSFTGPNYGYTF
TRBD2	TRBV19	NA	15	TRBJ2-1	TGTGCCAGTAGCGGACTAGCGGGAGGCCGGTATGAGCAGTTCTTC	CASSGLAGGRYEQFF
TRBD1	TRBV5-6	NA	13	TRBJ2-1	TGTGCCAGCAGCCATGACAGGGTAAATGAGCAGTTCTTC	CASSHDRVNEQFF
NA	TRBV5-5	NA	14	TRBJ1-1	TGTGCCAGCAGTGCAGGGGCAGGGTACACTGAAGCTTTCTTT	CASSAGAGYTEAFF
NA	TRBV12-3/TRBV12-4	NA	13	TRBJ1-6	TGTGCCAGCAGTTTATCAGGGGACTCACCCCTCCACTTT	CASSLSGDSPLHF
NA	TRBV10-3	NA	12	TRBJ1-4	TGTGCCGTAGGGGTCTCGGGTGAAAAACTGTTTTTT	CAVGVSGEKLFF
TRBD2	TRBV25-1	NA	16	TRBJ2-1	TGTGCCAGCAGTGGGCGGACTAGCGGATCCGGCAATGAGCAGTTCTTC	CASSGRTSGSGNEQFF
NA	TRBV19	once	12	TRBJ1-5	TGTGCCAGTAGTCCCCTCCTCGAGGCCCAGCATTTT	CASSPLLEAQHF
NA	TRBV5-1	NA	14	TRBJ1-2	TGCGCCAGCAGCTTTGGCGGGCCGGGGTATGGCTACACCTTC	CASSFGGPGYGYTF
NA	TRBV18	NA	15	TRBJ1-1	TGTGCCAGCTCACCACAGGGGTATATGAACACTGAAGCTTTCTTT	CASSPQGYMNTEAFF
TRBD2	TRBV18	NA	16	TRBJ2-3	TGTGCCAGCTCACGGGGACTAGCGGCAGGGGGAGATACGCAGTATTTT	CASSRGLAAGGDTQYF
TRBD1	TRBV28	once	15	TRBJ2-5	TGTGCCAGCAGATCCGGGACAGGGGTCGGAGAGACCCAGTACTTC	CASRSGTGVGETQYF
TRBD1	TRBV7-9	NA	14	TRBJ1-2	TGTGCCAGCATGGGGAGGGACAGGATTGATGGCTACACCTTC	CASMGRDRIDGYTF
NA	TRBV2	NA	17	TRBJ1-3	TGTGCCAGCAGTGAAGGAGGGACACTCCGTTCTGGAAACACCATATATTTT	CASSEGGTLRSGNTIYF
NA	TRBV20-1	NA	11	TRBJ1-2	TGCAGTGCTATTTCAGGGGTTGGCTACACCTTC	CSAISGVGYTF
TRBD1	TRBV4-2	once	19	TRBJ2-7	TGTGCCAGCAGCCAAGATGTTAAAGGGGGCAAAACCCCCTCCTACGAGCAGTACTTC	CASSQDVKGGKTPSYEQYF
TRBD1	TRBV5-1	NA	16	TRBJ1-2	TGCGCCAGCAGCTTGGCGGGACAGCCACGGACTGATGGCTACACCTTC	CASSLAGQPRTDGYTF
NA	TRBV7-2	once	13	TRBJ1-5	TGTGCCAGCAGCTCATTTAGCAATCAGCCCCAGCATTTT	CASSSFSNQPQHF
NA	TRBV5-8	NA	11	TRBJ1-1	TGTGCCAGCAGCTTATGGGGAGACGCTTTCTTT	CASSLWGDAFF